This passage covers 9 T cell receptor beta chains from one sample sequenced in a study of identical twins. TCRdb re-called the 5' RACE reads through MiXCR, storing one row per CDR3 protein. The sample records 450,000 or so distinct CDR3 sequences, 13% to 15% being singletons. These data also formed part of another study, on yellow fever vaccine responses in identical twins.

Sample: CD4+ T cells sorted from blood. The receptors originated from a woman between 18 and 29 years old in good health.

This clonotype has a handful of counts. The J gene is TRBJ2-3, the V gene TRBV18; weak D call: TRBD1 (5 bases). The CDR3 sequence is 16 residues long. The germline V gene has CDR1 KGHSH and CDR2 LQKENI. Trimming took off 2 bases at V and 4 bases at J, with 16 bases between the two ends. CDR3 nucleotides: TGTGCCAGCTCACCAGGGTTGGCAGGGAACCCAGATACGCAGTATTTT. This codes for CASSPGLAGNPDTQYF.

This clonotype was picked up a small number of times. V and J are TRBV29-1 and TRBJ2-3; no definite D call. Per the germline V gene, CDR1 is SQVTM and CDR2 is ANQGSEA. The V gene lost 8 bases and the J gene lost 1 base, with 13 bases spanning the gap. The CDR3 length is 13 residues. The CDR3 DNA reads TGCAGCTCGGGTGGCTATGGCACAGATACGCAGTATTTT. It specifies CSSGGYGTDTQYF.

The genes are TRBV20-1 and TRBJ2-5, with 8 bases identical to TRBD2. Losses at the gene ends were 8 bases for V and 4 bases for J; bases not matched to a gene: 12. Germline CDR1 is DFQATT and CDR2 is SNEGSKA (reference sequence). The CDR3 has 14 residues. This chain's CDR3 is CSPTSGNMGETQYF. The DNA for the CDR3 is TGCAGTCCCACTAGCGGAAACATGGGAGAGACCCAGTACTTC.

This clonotype was observed a few times. The V call is TRBV7-9, the J call TRBJ2-7, with TRBD1 matching over 8 bases. This CDR3 spans 14 amino acids. Looked up from germline, CDR1 is SEHNR and CDR2 is FQNEAQ (reference sequence). V lost 6 bases and J lost 3; bases outside the gene matches: 7. Here the CDR3 DNA reads TGTGCCAGCAGGTCCGGGACAGGCCTCTACGAGCAGTACTTC. Its translation: CASRSGTGLYEQYF.

This clonotype was seen only a few times. The rearrangement uses TRBV6-5 and TRBJ2-7; 10 bases map to TRBD2. This CDR3 has 15 residues. Per germline, CDR1 MNHEY and CDR2 SVGAGI. Germline trimming cut 2 bases from V and 4 bases from J; bases unmatched to any gene: 5. The CDR3: CASSYPPGLAYEQYF. As DNA, the CDR3 is TGTGCCAGCAGTTACCCGCCGGGACTAGCGTACGAGCAGTACTTC.

This clonotype was counted only a few times. The chain joins TRBV15 to TRBJ2-3; 7 bases are shared with TRBD1. CDR3 size: 15 residues. The J segment lost 5 bases and the V segment lost 3 bases, leaving 8 bases of the junction unmatched. Germline V CDR1 and CDR2: LNHNV, YYDKDF (reference sequence). This CDR3 is CATSSTQGFGDTQYF. CDR3 nucleotides: TGTGCCACCAGCAGTACACAGGGGTTCGGAGATACGCAGTATTTT.

This clonotype was counted at least ten times. The genes are TRBV20-1 and TRBJ2-4; 7 bases line up with TRBD1. The germline V gene encodes CDR1 DFQATT and CDR2 SNEGSKA (reference sequence). V was pared by 5 bases and J by 1 base, with 17 bases of the junction left unmatched. The CDR3 loop spans 18 amino acids. CDR3 loop: CSAPHIQTGMGAKNIQYF. CDR3 DNA sequence: TGCAGTGCTCCCCACATACAGACAGGGATGGGGGCCAAAAACATTCAGTACTTC.

This clonotype came up a few times. The chain employs TRBV5-6 and TRBJ2-3; the D is unclear. There are 15 residues in the CDR3. V was trimmed by 6 bases and J by 1 base, leaving 15 bases between them. Germline V CDR1 and CDR2: SGHDT, YYEEEE. CDR3 in amino acids: CASTPIGIRTDTQYF. DNA for the CDR3: TGTGCCAGCACCCCCATAGGGATCCGCACAGATACGCAGTATTTT.

This clonotype was counted many times. The V and J genes are TRBV20-1 and TRBJ2-5, with TRBD2 matching over 8 bases. CDR3 length equals 15 residues. CDR1 DFQATT and CDR2 SNEGSKA come from the germline V gene (reference sequence). V gave up 5 bases and J gave up 5 bases; unmatched junction bases: 13. CDR3 in amino acids: CSAALAGLSRETQYF. In nucleotides, the CDR3 is TGCAGTGCTGCTTTAGCGGGATTGAGTAGGGAGACCCAGTACTTC.